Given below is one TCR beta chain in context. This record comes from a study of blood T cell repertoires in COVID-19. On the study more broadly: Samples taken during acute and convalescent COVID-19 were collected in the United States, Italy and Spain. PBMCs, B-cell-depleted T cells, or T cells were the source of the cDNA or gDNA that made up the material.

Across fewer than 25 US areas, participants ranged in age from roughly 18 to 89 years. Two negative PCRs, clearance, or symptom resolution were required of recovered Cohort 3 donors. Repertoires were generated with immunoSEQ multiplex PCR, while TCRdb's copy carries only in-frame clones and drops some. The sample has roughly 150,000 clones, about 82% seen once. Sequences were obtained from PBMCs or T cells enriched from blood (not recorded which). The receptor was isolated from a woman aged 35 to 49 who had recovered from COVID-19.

CDR3 bases: TGTGCCAGCAGCTTAGGGGCAGTCCCTGGGGATACGCAGTATTTT. As protein: CASSLGAVPGDTQYF. This chain uses TRBV7-2 with TRBJ2-3; D ambiguous. Germline assignment: CDR1 SGHTA and CDR2 FQGNSA. The germline V and J ends were trimmed by 1 base and 6 bases, with 14 bases remaining between them. There are 15 residues in the CDR3.